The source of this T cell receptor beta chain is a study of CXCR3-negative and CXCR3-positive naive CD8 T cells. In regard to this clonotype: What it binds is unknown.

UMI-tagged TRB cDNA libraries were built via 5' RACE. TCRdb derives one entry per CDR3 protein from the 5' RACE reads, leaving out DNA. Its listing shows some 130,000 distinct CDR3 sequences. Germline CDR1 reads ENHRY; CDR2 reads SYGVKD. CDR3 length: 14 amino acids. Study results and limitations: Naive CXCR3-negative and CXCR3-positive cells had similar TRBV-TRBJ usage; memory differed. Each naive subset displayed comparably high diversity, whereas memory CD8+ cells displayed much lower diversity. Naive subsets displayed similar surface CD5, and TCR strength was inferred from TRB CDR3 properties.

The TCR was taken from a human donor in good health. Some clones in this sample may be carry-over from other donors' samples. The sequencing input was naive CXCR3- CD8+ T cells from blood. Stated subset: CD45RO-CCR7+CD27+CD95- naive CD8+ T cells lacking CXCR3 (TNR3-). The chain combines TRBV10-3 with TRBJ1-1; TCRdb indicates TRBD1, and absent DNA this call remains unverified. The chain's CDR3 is CAISEAGTNTEAFF.